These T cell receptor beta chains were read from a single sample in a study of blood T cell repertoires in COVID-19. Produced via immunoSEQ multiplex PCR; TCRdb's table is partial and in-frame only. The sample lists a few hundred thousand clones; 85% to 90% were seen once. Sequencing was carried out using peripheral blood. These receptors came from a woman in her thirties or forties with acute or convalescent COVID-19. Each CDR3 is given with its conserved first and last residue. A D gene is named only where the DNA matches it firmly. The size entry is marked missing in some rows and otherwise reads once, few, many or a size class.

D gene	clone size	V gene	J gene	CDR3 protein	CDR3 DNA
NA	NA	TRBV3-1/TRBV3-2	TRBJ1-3	CASSPLEDTIYF	TGTGCCAGCAGCCCGCTAGAGGACACCATATATTTT
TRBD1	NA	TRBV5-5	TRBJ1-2	CASSPDRYGYTF	TGTGCCAGCAGCCCGGACAGGTATGGCTACACCTTC
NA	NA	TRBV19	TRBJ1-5	CASSIWSQPQHF	TGTGCCAGTAGTATTTGGAGCCAGCCCCAGCATTTT
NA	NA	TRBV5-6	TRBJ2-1	CASSQVSIPEQFF	TGTGCCAGCAGCCAGGTGTCCATTCCTGAGCAGTTCTTC
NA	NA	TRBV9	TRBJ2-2	CASSGGGDTGELFF	TGTGCCAGCAGCGGTGGAGGGGACACCGGGGAGCTGTTTTTT
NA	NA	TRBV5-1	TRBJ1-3	CASSSQGSSGNTIYF	TGCGCCAGCAGTTCGCAGGGTTCCTCTGGAAACACCATATATTTT
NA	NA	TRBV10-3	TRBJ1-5	CAISGQAGGVGAQHF	TGTGCCATCAGTGGACAGGCCGGGGGGGTTGGGGCCCAGCATTTT
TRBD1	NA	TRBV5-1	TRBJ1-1	CASSRGQANTEAFF	TGCGCCAGCAGCCGGGGACAGGCGAACACTGAAGCTTTCTTT
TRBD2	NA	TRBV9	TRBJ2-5	CASSDSLAGGPRETQYF	TGTGCCAGCAGCGACTCACTAGCGGGGGGGCCGAGAGAGACCCAGTACTTC
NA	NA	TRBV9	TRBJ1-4	CASSPPGGKREKLFF	TGTGCCAGCAGCCCTCCGGGGGGTAAGCGGGAAAAACTGTTTTTT
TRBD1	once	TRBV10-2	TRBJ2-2	CASRSQGTGELFF	TGCGCCAGCAGGTCACAGGGGACCGGGGAGCTGTTTTTT
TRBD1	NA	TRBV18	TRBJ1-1	CASSPATGGNTEAFF	TGTGCCAGCTCACCAGCAACAGGGGGGAACACTGAAGCTTTCTTT
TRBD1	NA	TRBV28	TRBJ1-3	CASKPTGGIDTIYF	TGTGCCAGCAAACCGACAGGGGGAATAGACACCATATATTTT
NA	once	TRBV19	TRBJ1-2	CASSIRAGGYTF	TGTGCCAGTAGTATACGGGCGGGAGGCTACACCTTC
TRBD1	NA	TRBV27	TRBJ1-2	CASSLDRGNYGYTF	TGTGCCAGCAGCCTTGACAGGGGTAACTATGGCTACACCTTC
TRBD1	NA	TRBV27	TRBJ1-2	CASSLRGLNYGYTF	TGTGCCAGCAGTTTGAGGGGGCTAAACTATGGCTACACCTTC
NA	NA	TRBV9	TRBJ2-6	CASSVAGSGANVLTF	TGTGCCAGCAGCGTAGCAGGGTCCGGGGCCAACGTCCTGACTTTC
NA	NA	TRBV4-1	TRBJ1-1	CASSQGVKLLNTEAFF	TGCGCCAGCAGCCAAGGCGTTAAGCTATTGAACACTGAAGCTTTCTTT
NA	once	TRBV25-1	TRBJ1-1	CASSRASATEAFF	TGTGCCAGCAGCAGGGCTTCGGCCACTGAAGCTTTCTTT
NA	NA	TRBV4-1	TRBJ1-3	CASSQGQFLSGNTIYF	TGCGCCAGCAGCCAAGGACAGTTTCTCTCTGGAAACACCATATATTTT
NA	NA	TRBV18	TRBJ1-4	CASSPRRAINEKLFF	TGTGCCAGCTCACCACGGAGGGCCATTAATGAAAAACTGTTTTTT
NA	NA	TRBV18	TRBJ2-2	CASSPAQGFTGELFF	TGTGCCAGCTCACCGGCGCAGGGGTTCACCGGGGAGCTGTTTTTT
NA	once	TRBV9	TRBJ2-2	CASSTNTGELFF	TGTGCCAGTTCAACGAACACCGGGGAGCTGTTTTTT
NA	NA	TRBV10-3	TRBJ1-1	CAISRTGDTEAFF	TGTGCCATCAGTCGGACTGGGGACACTGAAGCTTTCTTT
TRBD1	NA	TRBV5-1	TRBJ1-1	CASSLATGGTEAFF	TGCGCCAGCAGCTTGGCCACAGGGGGCACTGAAGCTTTCTTT
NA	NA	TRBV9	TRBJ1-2	CASSEGQSPEGYGYTF	TGTGCCAGCAGCGAGGGACAATCGCCGGAAGGCTATGGCTACACCTTC
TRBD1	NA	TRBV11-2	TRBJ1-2	CASSLNPGTERYGYTF	TGTGCCAGCAGCTTAAATCCCGGGACAGAACGCTATGGCTACACCTTC
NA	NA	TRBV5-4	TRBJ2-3	CASSLGLSTDTQYF	TGTGCCAGCAGCTTGGGGCTCAGCACAGATACGCAGTATTTT
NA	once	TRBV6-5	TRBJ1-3	CASSRGFSGNTIYF	TGTGCCAGCAGCAGGGGTTTCTCTGGAAACACCATATATTTT
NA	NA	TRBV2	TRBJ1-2	CASSNPGVHGYTF	TGTGCCAGCAGTAATCCAGGTGTCCATGGCTACACCTTC
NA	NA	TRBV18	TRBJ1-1	CASSPGSDRRTEAFF	TGTGCCAGCTCACCAGGTTCCGACAGGCGCACTGAAGCTTTCTTT
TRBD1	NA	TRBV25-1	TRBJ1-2	CASSESGTGFSADGYTF	TGTGCCAGCAGTGAATCGGGGACAGGGTTCTCGGCCGATGGCTACACCTTC
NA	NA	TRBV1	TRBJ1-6	CTSSQDGGHNSPLHF	TGCACCAGCAGCCAAGACGGGGGGCATAATTCACCCCTCCACTTT
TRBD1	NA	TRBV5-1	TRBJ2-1	CASSFSQGATYEQFF	TGCGCCAGCAGCTTTAGTCAGGGGGCTACCTATGAGCAGTTCTTC
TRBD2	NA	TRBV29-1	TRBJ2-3	CSVFGGAEDTQYF	TGCAGCGTTTTCGGGGGGGCGGAGGATACGCAGTATTTT
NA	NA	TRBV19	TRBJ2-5	CASSIPSPGVRETQYF	TGTGCCAGTAGTATACCCTCTCCAGGGGTCCGGGAGACCCAGTACTTC